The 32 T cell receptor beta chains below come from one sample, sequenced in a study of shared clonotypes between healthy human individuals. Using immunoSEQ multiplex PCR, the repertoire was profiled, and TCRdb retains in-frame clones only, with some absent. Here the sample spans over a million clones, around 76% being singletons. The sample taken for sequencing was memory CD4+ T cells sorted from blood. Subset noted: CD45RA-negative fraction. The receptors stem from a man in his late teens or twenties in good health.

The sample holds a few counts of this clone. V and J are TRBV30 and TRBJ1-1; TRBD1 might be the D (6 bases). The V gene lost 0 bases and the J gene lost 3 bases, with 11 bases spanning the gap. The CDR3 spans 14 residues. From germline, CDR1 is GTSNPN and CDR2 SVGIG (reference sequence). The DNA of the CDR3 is TGTGCCTGGAGTGTAGGCAGGGGCTACACTGAAGCTTTCTTT. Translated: CAWSVGRGYTEAFF.

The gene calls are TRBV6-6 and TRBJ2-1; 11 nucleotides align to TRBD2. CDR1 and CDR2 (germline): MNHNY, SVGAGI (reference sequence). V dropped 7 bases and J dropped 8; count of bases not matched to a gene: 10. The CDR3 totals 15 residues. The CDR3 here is CASTLFSGGVYEQFF. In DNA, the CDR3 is TGTGCCAGCACCTTATTTAGCGGGGGGGTCTATGAGCAGTTCTTC.

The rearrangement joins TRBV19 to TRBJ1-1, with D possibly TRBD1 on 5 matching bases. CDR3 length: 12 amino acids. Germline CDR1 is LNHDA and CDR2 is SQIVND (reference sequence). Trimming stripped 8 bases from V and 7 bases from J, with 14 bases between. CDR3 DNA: TGTGCCAGTCCTTCCCGGGACGGTGAAGCTTTCTTT. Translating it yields CASPSRDGEAFF.

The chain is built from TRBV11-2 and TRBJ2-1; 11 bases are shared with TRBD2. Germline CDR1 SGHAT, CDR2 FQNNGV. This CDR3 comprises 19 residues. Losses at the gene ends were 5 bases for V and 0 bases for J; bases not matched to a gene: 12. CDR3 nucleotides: TGTGCCAGCAGCCTAGGGATAGCGGGAGGGTCCAGCTCCTACAATGAGCAGTTCTTC. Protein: CASSLGIAGGSSSYNEQFF.

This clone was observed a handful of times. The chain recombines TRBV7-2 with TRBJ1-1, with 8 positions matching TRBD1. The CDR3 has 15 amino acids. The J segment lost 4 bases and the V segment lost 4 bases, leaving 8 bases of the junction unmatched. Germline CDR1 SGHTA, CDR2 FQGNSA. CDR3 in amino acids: CASSSGQGWSTEAFF. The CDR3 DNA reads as TGTGCCAGCAGCTCCGGACAGGGATGGAGCACTGAAGCTTTCTTT.

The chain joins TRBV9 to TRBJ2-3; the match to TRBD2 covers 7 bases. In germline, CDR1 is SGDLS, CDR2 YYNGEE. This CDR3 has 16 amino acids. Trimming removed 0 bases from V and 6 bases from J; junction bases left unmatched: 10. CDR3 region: CASSVGVAGLGDTQYF. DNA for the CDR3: TGTGCCAGCAGCGTAGGGGTAGCGGGCCTGGGGGATACGCAGTATTTT.

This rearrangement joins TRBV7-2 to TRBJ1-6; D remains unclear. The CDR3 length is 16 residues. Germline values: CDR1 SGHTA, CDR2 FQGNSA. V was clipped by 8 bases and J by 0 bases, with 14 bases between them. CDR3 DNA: TGTGCCAGCGGTGGGCAGATGAGCTCCTATAATTCACCCCTCCACTTT. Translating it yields CASGGQMSSYNSPLHF. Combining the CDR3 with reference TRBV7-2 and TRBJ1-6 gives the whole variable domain GAGVSQSPSNKVTEKGKDVELRCDPISGHTALYWYRQSLGQGLEFLIYFQGNSAPDKSGLPSDRFSAERTGGSVSTLTIQRTQQEDSAVYLCASGGQMSSYNSPLHFGNGTRLTVT.

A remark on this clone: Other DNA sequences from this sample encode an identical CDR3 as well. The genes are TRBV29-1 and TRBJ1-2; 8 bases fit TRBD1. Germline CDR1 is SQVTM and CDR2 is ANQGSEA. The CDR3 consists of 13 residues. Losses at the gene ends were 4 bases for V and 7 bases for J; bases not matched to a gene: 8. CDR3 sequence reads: CSVVRQGAGGYTF. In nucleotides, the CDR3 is TGCAGCGTTGTCCGGCAGGGGGCTGGTGGCTACACCTTC.

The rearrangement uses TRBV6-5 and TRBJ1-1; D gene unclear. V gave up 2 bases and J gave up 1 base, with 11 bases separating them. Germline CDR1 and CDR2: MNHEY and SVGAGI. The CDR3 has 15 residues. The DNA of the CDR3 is TGTGCCAGCAGTTACGTCGCCCTGAAGAACACTGAAGCTTTCTTT. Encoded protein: CASSYVALKNTEAFF.

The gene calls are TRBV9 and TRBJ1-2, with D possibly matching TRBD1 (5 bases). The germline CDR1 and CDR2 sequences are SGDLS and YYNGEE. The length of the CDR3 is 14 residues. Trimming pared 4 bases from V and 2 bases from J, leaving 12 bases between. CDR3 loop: CASSPPGGNYGYTF. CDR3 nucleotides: TGTGCCAGCAGCCCCCCTGGGGGGAACTATGGCTACACCTTC.

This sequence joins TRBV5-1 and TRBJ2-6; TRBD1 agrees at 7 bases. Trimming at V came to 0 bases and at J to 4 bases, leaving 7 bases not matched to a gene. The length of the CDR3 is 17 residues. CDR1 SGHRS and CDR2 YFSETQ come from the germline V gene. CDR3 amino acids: CASSLGGQVPGANVLTF. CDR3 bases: TGCGCCAGCAGCTTGGGTGGACAGGTGCCAGGGGCCAACGTCCTGACTTTC.

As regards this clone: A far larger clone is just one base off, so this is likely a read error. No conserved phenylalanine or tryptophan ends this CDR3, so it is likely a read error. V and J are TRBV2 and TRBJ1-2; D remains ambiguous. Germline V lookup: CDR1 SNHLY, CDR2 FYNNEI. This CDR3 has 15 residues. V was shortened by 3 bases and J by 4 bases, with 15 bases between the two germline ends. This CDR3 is CASSDLSRSTYGYTL. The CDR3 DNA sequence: TGTGCCAGCAGTGATCTTTCACGAAGCACCTATGGCTACACCCTC.

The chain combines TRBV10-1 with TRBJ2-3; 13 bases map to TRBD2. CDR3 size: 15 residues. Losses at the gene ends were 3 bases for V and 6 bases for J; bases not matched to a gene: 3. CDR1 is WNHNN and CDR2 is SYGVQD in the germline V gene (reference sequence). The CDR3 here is CASSELAGGLDTQYF. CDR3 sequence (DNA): TGCGCCAGCAGTGAACTAGCGGGAGGGCTGGATACGCAGTATTTT.

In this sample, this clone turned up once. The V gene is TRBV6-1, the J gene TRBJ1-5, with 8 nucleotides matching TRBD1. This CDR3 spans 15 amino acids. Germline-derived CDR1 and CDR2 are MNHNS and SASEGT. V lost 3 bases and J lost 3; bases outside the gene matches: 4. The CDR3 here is CASSETGVTNQPQHF. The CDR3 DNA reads TGTGCCAGCAGTGAGACAGGGGTTACCAATCAGCCCCAGCATTTT.

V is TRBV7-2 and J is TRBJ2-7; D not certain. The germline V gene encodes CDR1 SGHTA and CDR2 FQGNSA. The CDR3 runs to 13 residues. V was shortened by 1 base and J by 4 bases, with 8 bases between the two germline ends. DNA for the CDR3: TGTGCCAGCAGCTTAGGTATTGGGTACGAGCAGTACTTC. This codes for CASSLGIGYEQYF. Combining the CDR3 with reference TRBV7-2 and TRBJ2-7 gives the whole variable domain GAGVSQSPSNKVTEKGKDVELRCDPISGHTALYWYRQSLGQGLEFLIYFQGNSAPDKSGLPSDRFSAERTGGSVSTLTIQRTQQEDSAVYLCASSLGIGYEQYFGPGTRLTVT.

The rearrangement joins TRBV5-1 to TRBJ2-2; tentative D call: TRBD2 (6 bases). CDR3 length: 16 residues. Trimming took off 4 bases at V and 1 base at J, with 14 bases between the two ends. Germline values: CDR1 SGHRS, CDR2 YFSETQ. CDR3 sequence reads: CASSRTQGLNTGELFF. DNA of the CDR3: TGCGCCAGCAGCCGAACTCAGGGACTGAACACCGGGGAGCTGTTTTTT.

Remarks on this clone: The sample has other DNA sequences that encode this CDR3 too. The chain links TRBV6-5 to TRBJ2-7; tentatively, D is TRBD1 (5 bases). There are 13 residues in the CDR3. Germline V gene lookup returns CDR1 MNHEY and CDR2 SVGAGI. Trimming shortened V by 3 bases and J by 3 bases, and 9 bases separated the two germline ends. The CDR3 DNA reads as TGTGCCAGCAGTTATAGGCAGGGCTACGAGCAGTACTTC. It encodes CASSYRQGYEQYF.

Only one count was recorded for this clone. The CDR3 sequence is CAWSNWAGGYTF. CDR3 coding DNA: TGTGCCTGGAGTAATTGGGCCGGTGGCTACACCTTC. The chain is built from TRBV30 and TRBJ1-2, with D unresolved. Deletions cut 2 bases from V and 7 bases from J, with 11 bases between. Germline V gene data show CDR1 as GTSNPN and CDR2 as SVGIG (reference sequence). The CDR3 covers 12 residues.

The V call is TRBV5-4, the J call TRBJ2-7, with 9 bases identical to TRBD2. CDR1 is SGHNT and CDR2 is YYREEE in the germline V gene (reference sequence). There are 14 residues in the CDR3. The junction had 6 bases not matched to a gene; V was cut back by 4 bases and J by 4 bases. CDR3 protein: CASSLSGSRYEQYF. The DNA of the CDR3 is TGTGCCAGCAGCCTTAGCGGGAGTAGGTACGAGCAGTACTTC.

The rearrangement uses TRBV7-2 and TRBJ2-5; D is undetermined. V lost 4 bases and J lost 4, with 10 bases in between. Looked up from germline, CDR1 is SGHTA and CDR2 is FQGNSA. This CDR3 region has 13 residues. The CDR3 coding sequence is TGTGCCAGCAGCTCGAACGTGGGAGAGACCCAGTACTTC. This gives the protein CASSSNVGETQYF.

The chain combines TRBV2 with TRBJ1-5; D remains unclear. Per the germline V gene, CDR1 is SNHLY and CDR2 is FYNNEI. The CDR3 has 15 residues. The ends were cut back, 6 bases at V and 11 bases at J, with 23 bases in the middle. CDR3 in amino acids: CASRASGGPKLAQHF. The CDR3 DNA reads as TGTGCCAGCAGGGCTTCAGGTGGGCCCAAATTGGCCCAGCATTTT.

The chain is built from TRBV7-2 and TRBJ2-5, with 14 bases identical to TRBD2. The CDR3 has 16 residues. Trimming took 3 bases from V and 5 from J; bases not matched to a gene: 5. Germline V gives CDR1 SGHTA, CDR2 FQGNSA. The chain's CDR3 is CASSFGLAGGSETQYF. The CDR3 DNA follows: TGTGCCAGCAGCTTCGGACTAGCGGGAGGTTCCGAGACCCAGTACTTC.

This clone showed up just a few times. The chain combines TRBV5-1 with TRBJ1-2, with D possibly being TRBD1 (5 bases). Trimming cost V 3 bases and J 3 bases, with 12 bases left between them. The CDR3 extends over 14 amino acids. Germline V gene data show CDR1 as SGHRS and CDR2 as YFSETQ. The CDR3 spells CASSYGGEHYGYTF. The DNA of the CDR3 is TGCGCCAGCAGCTATGGGGGGGAGCACTATGGCTACACCTTC. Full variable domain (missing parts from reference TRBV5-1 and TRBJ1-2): KAGVTQTPRYLIKTRGQQVTLSCSPISGHRSVSWYQQTPGQGLQFLFEYFSETQRNKGNFPGRFSGRQFSNSRSEMNVSTLELGDSALYLCASSYGGEHYGYTFGSGTRLTVV.

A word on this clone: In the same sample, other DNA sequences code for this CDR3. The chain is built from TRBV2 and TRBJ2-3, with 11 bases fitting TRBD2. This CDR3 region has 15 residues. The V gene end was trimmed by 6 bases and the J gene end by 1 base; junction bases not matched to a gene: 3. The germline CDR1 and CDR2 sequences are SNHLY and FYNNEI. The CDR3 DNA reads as TGTGCCAGCAGGCTGGGACTAGCGGGCACAGATACGCAGTATTTT. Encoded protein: CASRLGLAGTDTQYF.

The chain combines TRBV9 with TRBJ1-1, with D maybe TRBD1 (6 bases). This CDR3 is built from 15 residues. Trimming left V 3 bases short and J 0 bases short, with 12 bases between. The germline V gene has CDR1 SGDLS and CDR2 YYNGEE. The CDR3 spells CASSAGGPMNTEAFF. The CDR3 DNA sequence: TGTGCCAGCAGCGCGGGGGGGCCAATGAACACTGAAGCTTTCTTT.

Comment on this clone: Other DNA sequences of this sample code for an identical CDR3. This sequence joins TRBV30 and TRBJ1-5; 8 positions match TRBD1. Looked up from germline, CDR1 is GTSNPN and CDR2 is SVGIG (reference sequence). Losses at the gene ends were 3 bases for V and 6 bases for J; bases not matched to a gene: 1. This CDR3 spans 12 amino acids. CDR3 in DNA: TGTGCCTGGAGCGACAGGGGTCAGCCCCAGCATTTT. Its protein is CAWSDRGQPQHF.

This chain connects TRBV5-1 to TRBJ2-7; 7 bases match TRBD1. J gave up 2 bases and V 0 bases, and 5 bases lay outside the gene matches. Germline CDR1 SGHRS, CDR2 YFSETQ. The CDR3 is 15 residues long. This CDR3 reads CASSLGDRSTYEQYF. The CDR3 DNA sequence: TGCGCCAGCAGCTTGGGGGACAGATCAACCTACGAGCAGTACTTC.

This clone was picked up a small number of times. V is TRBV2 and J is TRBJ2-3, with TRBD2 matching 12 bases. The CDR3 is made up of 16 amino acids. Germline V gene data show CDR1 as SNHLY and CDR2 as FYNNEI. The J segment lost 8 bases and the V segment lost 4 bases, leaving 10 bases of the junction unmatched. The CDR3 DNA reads TGTGCCAGCAGTGGCAGTCTAGCGGGGGGGCAAGGTACGCAGTATTTT. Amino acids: CASSGSLAGGQGTQYF.

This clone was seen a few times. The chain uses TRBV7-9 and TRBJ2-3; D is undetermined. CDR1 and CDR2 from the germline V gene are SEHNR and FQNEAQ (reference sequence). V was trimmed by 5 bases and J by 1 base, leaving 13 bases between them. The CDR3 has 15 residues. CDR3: CASSPAGSRTDTQYF. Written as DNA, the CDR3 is TGTGCCAGCAGCCCAGCCGGATCTCGCACAGATACGCAGTATTTT.

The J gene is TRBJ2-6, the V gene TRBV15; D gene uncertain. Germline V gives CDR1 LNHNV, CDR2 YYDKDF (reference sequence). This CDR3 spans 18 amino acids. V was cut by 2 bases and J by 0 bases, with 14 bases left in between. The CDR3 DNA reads TGTGCCACCAGCAGACAAGGCCTGGGTGTCTCTGGGGCCAACGTCCTGACTTTC. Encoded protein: CATSRQGLGVSGANVLTF.

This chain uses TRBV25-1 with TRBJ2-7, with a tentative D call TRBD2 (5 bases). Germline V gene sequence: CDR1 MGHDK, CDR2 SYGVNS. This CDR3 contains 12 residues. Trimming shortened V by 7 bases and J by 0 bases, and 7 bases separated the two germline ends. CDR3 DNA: TGTGCCAGCACGGGGAGCTCCTACGAGCAGTACTTC. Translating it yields CASTGSSYEQYF.

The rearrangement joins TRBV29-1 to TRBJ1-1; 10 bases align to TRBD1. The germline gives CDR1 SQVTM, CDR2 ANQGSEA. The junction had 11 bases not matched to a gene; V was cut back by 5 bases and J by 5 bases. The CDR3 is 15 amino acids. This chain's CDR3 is CSVSLGTGEWTEAFF. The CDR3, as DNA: TGCAGCGTTTCCCTCGGGACAGGGGAGTGGACTGAAGCTTTCTTT.